The rows below give T cell receptor beta chains drawn from one sample of a study of blood T cell repertoires in COVID-19. This table comes from immunoSEQ multiplex PCR, and its TCRdb copy is limited to in-frame clones, with some not included. Of over 200,000 clones listed, under 90% were seen once; the top ten hold more than 5.5%. The sample was peripheral blood. These receptors originate from a man aged 55 to 70 who had recovered from COVID-19. CDR3s include the opening cysteine and the closing phenylalanine or tryptophan. A D gene is named only where the DNA matches it firmly. For some rows the clone size is stated as once, few or many, or as a class when expanded; others skip it.

V gene	clone size	J gene	D gene	CDR3 protein	CDR3 DNA
TRBV15	NA	TRBJ2-5	TRBD2	CATSRPLAGGQETQYF	TGTGCCACCAGCAGACCGCTAGCGGGAGGGCAAGAGACCCAGTACTTC
TRBV19	few	TRBJ1-5	NA	CASSIVADSNQPQHF	TGTGCCAGTAGTATAGTCGCAGATAGCAATCAGCCCCAGCATTTT
TRBV18	once	TRBJ2-2	NA	CASSPWRNTGELFF	TGTGCCAGCTCACCATGGAGGAACACCGGGGAGCTGTTTTTT
TRBV7-9	few	TRBJ1-1	NA	CASSDVRSGTEAFF	TGTGCCAGCAGCGATGTCAGAAGCGGCACTGAAGCTTTCTTT
TRBV4-2	NA	TRBJ1-2	TRBD1	CASSQGIGQGYGYTF	TGTGCCAGCAGCCAAGGCATCGGACAGGGGTATGGCTACACCTTC
TRBV19	once	TRBJ1-6	TRBD1	CASKPTGVNSPLHF	TGTGCCAGTAAGCCAACAGGGGTAAATTCACCCCTCCACTTT
TRBV19	NA	TRBJ2-1	NA	CASTQNRAAEQFF	TGTGCCAGTACCCAAAACAGGGCCGCTGAGCAGTTCTTC
TRBV7-9	NA	TRBJ2-5	TRBD2	CASSPYFVSGGAQETQYF	TGTGCCAGCAGCCCGTACTTCGTCAGCGGGGGGGCCCAAGAGACCCAGTACTTC
TRBV18	NA	TRBJ1-1	NA	CASLPGGDTEAFF	TGTGCCAGCTTACCGGGGGGGGACACTGAAGCTTTCTTT
TRBV6-2/TRBV6-3	NA	TRBJ2-7	TRBD1	CASSYSRGTGISYEQYF	TGTGCCAGCAGTTACTCGAGGGGGACAGGGATCTCCTACGAGCAGTACTTC
TRBV5-6	NA	TRBJ2-1	TRBD2	CASSTQDGLAEVYGEQFF	TGTGCCAGCAGCACCCAGGACGGACTAGCGGAGGTATATGGTGAGCAGTTCTTC
TRBV28	NA	TRBJ2-1	NA	CASSSLALEQFF	TGTGCCAGCAGCTCACTAGCACTTGAGCAGTTCTTC
TRBV6-5	NA	TRBJ2-1	TRBD2	CASSYGGGAQNEQFF	TGTGCCAGCAGTTACGGCGGGGGGGCTCAAAATGAGCAGTTCTTC
TRBV6-5	NA	TRBJ1-2	TRBD1	CASRPTGKLNYGYTF	TGTGCCAGCAGACCGACAGGGAAGCTCAACTATGGCTACACCTTC
TRBV10-3	NA	TRBJ2-7	TRBD1	CAISNGQGGLHEQYF	TGTGCCATCAGTAACGGACAGGGTGGGCTTCACGAGCAGTACTTC
TRBV7-8	many	TRBJ2-5	NA	CASSWDRMTGAKNF	TGTGCCAGCAGTTGGGATCGGATGACAGGTGCGAAAAACTTC
TRBV7-9	NA	TRBJ2-1	TRBD1	CASSRRDRGGWSEQFF	TGTGCCAGCAGCCGGAGAGACAGGGGCGGGTGGAGTGAGCAGTTCTTC
TRBV30	NA	TRBJ1-1	NA	CAWSVLVVDTEAFF	TGTGCCTGGAGTGTACTAGTTGTGGACACTGAAGCTTTCTTT
TRBV27	NA	TRBJ1-2	TRBD1	CASRWTGGGNGYTF	TGTGCCAGCAGGTGGACAGGGGGCGGGAATGGCTACACCTTC
TRBV5-6	NA	TRBJ2-1	NA	CASSLISGEQFF	TGTGCCAGCAGCTTAATATCGGGGGAGCAGTTCTTC
TRBV6-5	NA	TRBJ2-1	NA	CASSYSLTTEQFF	TGTGCCAGCAGTTACTCTCTTACCACAGAGCAGTTCTTC
TRBV11-2	NA	TRBJ2-5	TRBD2	CASSLGPGGETQYF	TGTGCCAGCAGCTTAGGTCCGGGAGGGGAGACCCAGTACTTC
TRBV2	NA	TRBJ2-2	TRBD1	CASRTPTGGGGTGELFF	TGTGCCAGCAGGACCCCGACAGGGGGCGGTGGCACCGGGGAGCTGTTTTTT
TRBV19	NA	TRBJ1-1	NA	CASSAGRGFDRNTEAFF	TGTGCCAGTAGTGCAGGTCGGGGTTTTGATCGGAACACTGAAGCTTTCTTT
TRBV15	NA	TRBJ1-1	NA	CATSREGVKNTEAFF	TGTGCCACCAGCAGAGAAGGAGTCAAGAACACTGAAGCTTTCTTT
TRBV9	NA	TRBJ2-1	TRBD2	CASSVVAGGEQFF	TGTGCCAGCAGCGTAGTTGCGGGAGGAGAGCAGTTCTTC
TRBV30	NA	TRBJ2-7	TRBD2	CAWSPSSGRAYEQYF	TGTGCCTGGAGTCCGAGTAGCGGGAGGGCCTACGAGCAGTACTTC
TRBV3-1/TRBV3-2	NA	TRBJ2-7	NA	CASSLRTGNYEQYF	TGTGCCAGCAGCCTCCGGACGGGGAACTACGAGCAGTACTTC
TRBV2	NA	TRBJ2-1	NA	CASSEDRPWDQFF	TGTGCCAGCAGTGAAGACAGGCCCTGGGATCAGTTCTTC
TRBV29-1	NA	TRBJ2-3	NA	CSVEGLDTQYF	TGCAGCGTCGAAGGGCTAGATACGCAGTATTTT
TRBV6-5	NA	TRBJ1-5	TRBD1	CASSKYRGLGQPQHF	TGTGCCAGCAGCAAGTACAGGGGGCTGGGACAGCCCCAGCATTTT
TRBV6-6	NA	TRBJ2-7	NA	CASSAGIRTDSYEQYF	TGTGCCAGCAGTGCTGGCATAAGGACAGACTCCTACGAGCAGTACTTC
TRBV20-1	few	TRBJ1-2	TRBD1	CSASEAGGYGYTF	TGCAGTGCTAGTGAGGCAGGGGGTTATGGCTACACCTTC
TRBV15	NA	TRBJ2-1	TRBD1	CATSSGDRGNEQFF	TGTGCCACCAGCAGCGGCGACAGGGGGAATGAGCAGTTCTTC
TRBV7-3	few	TRBJ1-3	NA	CASSPIRRSNSGNTIYF	TGTGCCAGCAGCCCAATTAGGCGGTCTAACTCTGGAAACACCATATATTTT
TRBV16	NA	TRBJ1-1	TRBD1	CASSPRQGTTEAFF	TGTGCCAGCAGCCCTAGACAGGGGACCACTGAAGCTTTCTTT
TRBV7-8	NA	TRBJ1-6	NA	CASSPRGGENSPLHF	TGTGCCAGCAGCCCGCGGGGGGGGGAAAATTCACCCCTCCACTTT
TRBV18	NA	TRBJ2-3	TRBD2	CASSTGPGGITDTQYF	TGTGCCAGCTCCACAGGCCCGGGGGGAATCACAGATACGCAGTATTTT
TRBV18	NA	TRBJ2-5	TRBD2	CASSPGLAGGEETQYF	TGTGCCAGCTCACCAGGACTAGCGGGAGGAGAAGAGACCCAGTACTTC
TRBV3-1/TRBV3-2	few	TRBJ2-7	NA	CASSQGQAPYEQYF	TGTGCCAGCAGCCAAGGGCAGGCGCCCTACGAGCAGTACTTC
TRBV2	NA	TRBJ1-6	NA	CASSATVSYNSPLHF	TGTGCCAGCAGCGCGACAGTCTCCTATAATTCACCCCTCCACTTT
TRBV6-5	once	TRBJ2-3	TRBD2	CASGLADRTDTQYF	TGTGCCAGCGGCCTAGCGGACCGCACAGATACGCAGTATTTT
TRBV5-1	NA	TRBJ2-3	TRBD2	CASRFRLAGEDTQYF	TGCGCCAGCAGGTTTCGACTAGCGGGGGAGGATACGCAGTATTTT
TRBV5-6	NA	TRBJ2-7	NA	CASSLYSAEYEQYF	TGTGCCAGCAGCTTGTACTCGGCGGAATACGAGCAGTACTTC
TRBV6-5	NA	TRBJ1-5	NA	CASSYSGRGGQPQHF	TGTGCCAGCAGTTACTCGGGGCGGGGAGGGCAGCCCCAGCATTTT
TRBV9	NA	TRBJ2-3	NA	CASSGRPAGTDTQYF	TGTGCCAGCAGCGGGAGGCCTGCTGGCACAGATACGCAGTATTTT
TRBV3-1/TRBV3-2	NA	TRBJ1-1	NA	CASSLQGRGTEAFF	TGTGCCAGCAGCCTACAGGGACGGGGCACTGAAGCTTTCTTT
TRBV2	NA	TRBJ1-4	NA	CASSYSRAPNEKLFF	TGTGCCAGCAGCTATTCCAGGGCGCCTAATGAAAAACTGTTTTTT
TRBV12-3/TRBV12-4	NA	TRBJ1-6	TRBD1	CASNDREDSPLHF	TGTGCCAGCAATGACAGGGAGGATTCACCCCTCCACTTT
TRBV30	NA	TRBJ1-5	NA	CAWSLSGNQPQHF	TGTGCCTGGAGTCTATCGGGGAATCAGCCCCAGCATTTT
TRBV25-1	once	TRBJ2-1	NA	CASSQTGLLGNEQFF	TGTGCCAGCAGCCAAACAGGGTTATTGGGCAATGAGCAGTTCTTC
TRBV5-5	once	TRBJ1-1	TRBD1	CASSLVQGARNTEAFF	TGTGCCAGCAGCTTGGTTCAGGGGGCTCGGAACACTGAAGCTTTCTTT
TRBV29-1	NA	TRBJ1-2	NA	CSVPPGQGRISGYTF	TGCAGCGTGCCCCCCGGCCAGGGTCGGATAAGTGGCTACACCTTC
TRBV5-1	NA	TRBJ1-3	NA	CASSLGPTRQANSGNTIYF	TGCGCCAGCAGCTTGGGCCCTACTCGACAGGCTAACTCTGGAAACACCATATATTTT
TRBV7-2	NA	TRBJ2-5	NA	CASSPKYGGGWETQYF	TGTGCCAGCAGCCCCAAGTATGGGGGCGGGTGGGAGACCCAGTACTTC
TRBV7-9	NA	TRBJ2-1	NA	CASSLDQSYNEQFF	TGTGCCAGCAGCTTAGACCAGTCCTACAATGAGCAGTTCTTC
TRBV15	NA	TRBJ2-2	TRBD1	CATSRGQGDTGELFF	TGTGCCACCAGCAGAGGACAGGGGGACACCGGGGAGCTGTTTTTT
TRBV11-3	NA	TRBJ2-2	NA	CASSQKTGELFF	TGTGCCAGCAGCCAGAAAACCGGGGAGCTGTTTTTT
TRBV12-3/TRBV12-4	NA	TRBJ1-5	NA	CASSLGGQLPQHF	TGTGCCAGCAGTTTAGGGGGCCAGTTGCCCCAGCATTTT